These 28 T cell receptor beta chains were sequenced from one sample in a study of T cell repertoires in cytomegalovirus infection (dated by TCRdb to the late 2010s). These TCRs' antigens remain unknown. The sample's treatment or condition label is to be understood as: in vitro stimulation with specific CMV peptide epitopes to enrich CMV-specific T cells. Instrument used: Illumina HiSeq 1500. The public sequencing data were trimmed at Q25 with fastp and processed into clonotypes with MiXCR by TCRdb, which kept only in-frame beta chains. Each entry is one CDR3 protein sequence, shown with its most common DNA and genes. The table for this sample lists about 890,000 distinct CDR3 sequences; approximately 30% of them were counted only once. The top ten clonotypes cover roughly 13% of the sample. Source: cultured CD8+ T cells from PBMCs, taken from culture after CMV antigen stimulation. The receptor set was obtained from a human donor in good health (CMV status not recorded). Some clones in this sample may be carry-over from other donors' samples.

This clonotype came up many times. The rearrangement uses TRBV4-3 and TRBJ1-1, with D hard to call. Germline V gene lookup returns CDR1 LGHNA and CDR2 YSLEER. This CDR3 has 16 amino acids. The V end lost 0 bases, the J end lost 1 base, and 12 bases lay between the germline ends. This CDR3 is CASSQDWPRGNTEAFF. The CDR3 DNA sequence: TGCGCCAGCAGCCAAGATTGGCCCCGGGGGAACACTGAAGCTTTCTTT.

The chain is built from TRBV15 and TRBJ1-1; D uncertain. The germline V gene encodes CDR1 LNHNV and CDR2 YYDKDF (reference sequence). The V and J ends lost 3 bases and 7 bases respectively, with 12 bases between them. This CDR3 is built from 13 residues. The CDR3 coding sequence is TGTGCCACCAGCAGTGGAGGTAGCGATGAAGCTTTCTTT. Protein sequence: CATSSGGSDEAFF.

This clonotype showed up many times. V gene TRBV11-2 combines with J gene TRBJ1-2; the match to TRBD1 covers 8 bases. Germline V gene lookup returns CDR1 SGHAT and CDR2 FQNNGV. The CDR3 runs to 14 residues. The J segment lost 3 bases and the V segment lost 7 bases, leaving 7 bases of the junction unmatched. Written as DNA, the CDR3 is TGTGCCAGCAACCCAGGGGGCCCGTACTATGGCTACACCTTC. Translation gives CASNPGGPYYGYTF.

This clonotype has a count of ten or more. The chain joins TRBV7-6 to TRBJ1-6, with D unresolved. Between the trimmed V and J ends, which lost 0 bases and 5 bases, there was a span of 14 bases. This CDR3 region has 17 residues. Germline loops: CDR1 SGHVS, CDR2 FNYEAQ. DNA for the CDR3: TGTGCCAGCAGCTTAGCGGAGGTTAATGGGAATAATTCACCCCTCCACTTT. It codes for CASSLAEVNGNNSPLHF.

The sample holds a few counts of this clonotype. This chain connects TRBV3-1 to TRBJ2-5, with D hard to call. The CDR3 is 13 residues long. From germline, CDR1 is LGHDT and CDR2 YNNKEL (reference sequence). Deletions cut 5 bases from V and 2 bases from J, with 9 bases between. The CDR3, as DNA: TGTGCCAGCAGCGTCTACCTACAAGAGACCCAGTACTTC. The encoded protein is CASSVYLQETQYF.

As concerns this clonotype: A single base is all that separates this from a far larger clone, so a read error is likely. This chain links TRBV7-2 with TRBJ2-1; the D gene is possibly TRBD1 (5 bases). Germline CDR1 reads SGHTA; CDR2 reads FQGNSA. The CDR3 consists of 14 residues. The chain's CDR3 is CASSLGQGYNEQCF. The CDR3 bases are TGTGCCAGCAGCTTAGGCCAGGGTTACAATGAGCAGTGCTTC.

This clonotype was seen a single time. The gene calls are TRBV7-1 and TRBJ1-6, with D maybe TRBD1 (6 bases). TRBV7-1 is marked as an open reading frame, function uncertain. The CDR3 spans 15 residues. The ends were cut back, 3 bases at V and 10 bases at J, with 16 bases in the middle. CDR3 DNA: TGTGCCAGCAGCTCCTTACAGGGAAGTGGCTCACCCCTCCACTTT. The encoded protein is CASSSLQGSGSPLHF.

This clonotype was observed a handful of times. J is TRBJ2-1 and V is TRBV6-1; TRBD1 is a possible D gene (6 bases). The CDR3 covers 15 residues. Trimming took 2 bases from V and 6 from J, leaving 14 bases between them. Germline V lookup: CDR1 MNHNS, CDR2 SASEGT. CDR3 amino acids: CASSEIGGLSNEQFF. CDR3 in DNA: TGTGCCAGCAGTGAAATTGGGGGCCTCTCCAATGAGCAGTTCTTC.

This clonotype was counted ten times or more. This chain uses TRBV7-3 with TRBJ2-5; 12 bases fit TRBD2. Germline V lookup: CDR1 SGHTA, CDR2 FQGTGA. CDR3 size: 18 residues. Trimming at V came to 0 bases and at J to 2 bases, leaving 7 bases not matched to a gene. The CDR3 DNA reads as TGTGCCAGCAGCTTAACACCGGGACTAGCGGGCACTCAAGAGACCCAGTACTTC. This encodes CASSLTPGLAGTQETQYF.

Notes on this clonotype: A read error may be the cause here, since a much bigger clone is one base away. The genes are TRBV9 and TRBJ1-2, with D hard to call. V was clipped by 3 bases and J by 7 bases, with 4 bases between them. Germline CDR1 reads SGDLS; CDR2 reads YYNGEE. The CDR3 has 10 amino acids. This CDR3 reads CASSGTGYTF. CDR3 coding DNA: TGTGCCAGCAGCGGAACTGGCTACACCTTC. The whole variable domain, filled in from reference TRBV9 and TRBJ1-2, reads DSGVTQTPKHLITATGQRVTLRCSPRSGDLSVYWYQQSLDQGLQFLIQYYNGEERAKGNILERFSAQQFPDLHSELNLSSLELGDSALYFCASSGTGYTFGSGTRLTVV.

The V and J genes are TRBV15 and TRBJ2-1; 12 bases fit TRBD1. The germline CDR1 and CDR2 sequences are LNHNV and YYDKDF (reference sequence). The CDR3 is 17 residues long. The junction had 7 bases not matched to a gene; V was cut back by 1 base and J by 6 bases. CDR3 nucleotide sequence: TGTGCCACCAGCAGAGCGTCCGGGACAGGGGGCTTCAATGAGCAGTTCTTC. It translates to CATSRASGTGGFNEQFF.

This clonotype was counted at least ten times. This chain joins TRBV7-2 and TRBJ2-7; D could derive from TRBD1 or TRBD2 (5 bases each). Between the trimmed V and J ends, which lost 0 bases and 3 bases, there was a span of 12 bases. The CDR3 sequence is 15 residues long. Germline CDR1 SGHTA, CDR2 FQGNSA. Written as DNA, the CDR3 is TGTGCCAGCAGCTTAGCGGGGACGGGATTCTACGAGCAGTACTTC. Translation gives CASSLAGTGFYEQYF.

V and J are TRBV6-2 or TRBV6-3 and TRBJ1-2; a possible D gene is TRBD1 (6 bases). With 5 bases removed from V and 7 bases from J, the gap between germline ends came to 14 bases. This CDR3 has 13 residues. The germline CDR1 and CDR2 sequences are MNHEY and SVGEGT. The CDR3 DNA reads as TGTGCCAGCAGTCAAAGGGGGTTTCCTGGCTACACCTTC. Translating it yields CASSQRGFPGYTF.

A single count supports this clonotype. The chain joins TRBV3-1 to TRBJ2-5, with 9 bases identical to TRBD2. The V gene end was trimmed by 0 bases and the J gene end by 5 bases; junction bases not matched to a gene: 10. This CDR3 comprises 17 residues. Germline CDR1 and CDR2: LGHDT and YNNKEL (reference sequence). The CDR3 spells CASSQDRAGGPRETQYF. The CDR3 region has the DNA TGTGCCAGCAGCCAAGATCGGGCGGGGGGGCCCCGGGAGACCCAGTACTTC.

This clonotype was detected ten times or more. The V and J genes are TRBV12-3 or TRBV12-4 and TRBJ1-5; 7 bases fit TRBD1. V shed 7 bases, J shed 5 bases, and the junction held 8 bases outside the gene matches. The CDR3 sequence is 14 residues long. CDR3 coding DNA: TGTGCCAGCAAGGGGACAGACCCCTATCAGCCCCAGCATTTT. This encodes CASKGTDPYQPQHF.

Comment on this clonotype: A junction end diverges from the germline sequence, so it may reflect a read error. The rearrangement links TRBV6-6 to TRBJ2-3; D call uncertain. CDR1 and CDR2 from the germline V gene are MNHNY and SVGAGI (reference sequence). There are 12 residues in the CDR3. The CDR3 DNA is TGTGCCAGCAGTTCCCGAAGAGATATGCAGTATTTT. Translation: CASSSRRDMQYF.

This clonotype was recorded a few times. The chain couples TRBV3-1 to TRBJ2-3, with TRBD2 matching 10 bases. CDR1 and CDR2 from the germline V gene are LGHDT and YNNKEL (reference sequence). The length of the CDR3 is 15 residues. The trim removed 5 bases at V and 5 bases at J, leaving 7 bases unmatched. The chain's CDR3 is CASSSTTSGVDTQYF. The CDR3 DNA follows: TGTGCCAGCAGCTCCACCACTAGCGGGGTAGATACGCAGTATTTT.

V and J are TRBV6-5 and TRBJ2-1; D uncertain. CDR1 and CDR2 from the germline V gene are MNHEY and SVGAGI. The V end lost 6 bases, the J end lost 6 bases, and 21 bases lay between the germline ends. The CDR3 covers 16 residues. CDR3 DNA sequence: TGTGCCAGCAGCTCCACCCCGGGCCTATCCCGCAATGAGCAGTTCTTC. Its protein is CASSSTPGLSRNEQFF.

About this clonotype itself: Likely a read error: the CDR3 ends without its conserved phenylalanine or tryptophan. This chain joins TRBV5-6 and TRBJ2-1; TRBD1 agrees at 7 bases. Per germline, CDR1 SGHDT and CDR2 YYEEEE. Trimming at V came to 4 bases and at J to 9 bases, leaving 4 bases not matched to a gene. The CDR3 length is 12 residues. CDR3 sequence: CASSETGIEQFS. The DNA of the CDR3 is TGTGCCAGCAGCGAGACAGGGATTGAGCAGTTCTCC.

CDR3 nucleotide sequence: TGTGCCAGCAACTGGGGACTGGCTAACACCGGGGAGCTGTTTTTT. It codes for CASNWGLANTGELFF. The J gene is TRBJ2-2, the V gene TRBV6-5; tentatively, D is TRBD2 (6 bases). Germline CDR1 MNHEY, CDR2 SVGAGI. The V end lost 7 bases, the J end lost 2 bases, and 14 bases lay between the germline ends. The CDR3 has 15 amino acids.

This clonotype was picked up a small number of times. This chain joins TRBV4-1 and TRBJ2-7; D unresolved. V lost 0 bases and J 4 bases, leaving 7 bases between the germline ends. Germline CDR1 and CDR2: MGHRA and YSYEKL. The CDR3 has 13 residues. As DNA, the CDR3 is TGCGCCAGCAGCCAAGATTCCGGTTACGAGCAGTACGTC. The encoded protein is CASSQDSGYEQYV.

The chain has TRBV4-2 and TRBJ1-2, with 12 bases identical to TRBD1. Germline CDR1 is LGHNA and CDR2 is YNFKEQ. J gave up 5 bases and V 0 bases, and 4 bases lay outside the gene matches. The CDR3 consists of 16 residues. The CDR3 coding sequence is TGTGCCAGCAGCCAAGAGGGGACAGGGGGCATTTATGGCTACACCTTC. Its translation: CASSQEGTGGIYGYTF.

This clonotype was observed a handful of times. CDR3 loop: CASSQVRTSSYEQYF. CDR3 in DNA: TGCGCCAGCAGCCAAGTCCGGACATCGTCCTACGAGCAGTACTTC. The chain is built from TRBV4-1 and TRBJ2-7; possible D gene TRBD1, 5 bases. The CDR3 runs 15 residues. Germline V gene data show CDR1 as MGHRA and CDR2 as YSYEKL. V was cut by 1 base and J by 1 base, with 11 bases left in between.

There are many counts of this clonotype. CDR3 in amino acids: CAILYTGELFF. In DNA, the CDR3 is TGTGCCATCCTTTATACCGGGGAGCTGTTTTTT. The chain recombines TRBV7-6 with TRBJ2-2; D is unclear. V shed 10 bases and J shed 5 bases, with 8 bases lying between them. CDR3 length equals 11 residues. CDR1 is SGHVS and CDR2 is FNYEAQ in the germline V gene.

The chain employs TRBV27 and TRBJ2-2, with 7 bases aligning to TRBD2. Per germline, CDR1 MNHEY and CDR2 SMNVEV (reference sequence). The CDR3 runs to 14 residues. V was pared by 10 bases and J by 2 bases, with 7 bases of the junction left unmatched. CDR3 in DNA: TGTGCCACGGAGGGAGGGGCAAACACCGGGGAGCTGTTTTTT. This encodes CATEGGANTGELFF.

This clonotype was detected a few times. V usage is TRBV7-2 and J usage is TRBJ2-4; possible D gene TRBD1, 6 bases. Germline V CDR1 and CDR2: SGHTA, FQGNSA. The CDR3 length is 15 residues. Trimming took 5 bases from V and 0 from J, leaving 11 bases between them. Here the CDR3 reads CASSADSLAKNIQYF. The DNA for the CDR3 is TGTGCCAGCAGCGCGGACAGCCTAGCCAAAAACATTCAGTACTTC.

This clonotype was observed many times. The chain couples TRBV12-3 or TRBV12-4 to TRBJ2-3, with D perhaps TRBD2 (7 bases). The CDR3 totals 21 residues. V lost 3 bases to trimming and J lost 0 bases, with 28 bases between them. CDR3 region: CASSFPSTSDRRFSSTDTQYF. DNA of the CDR3: TGTGCCAGCAGTTTCCCCTCAACTAGCGACAGGAGGTTCTCTAGCACAGATACGCAGTATTTT.

This clonotype was detected only a few times. This chain links TRBV4-2 with TRBJ2-1, with D uncertain. Trimming pared 1 base from V and 2 bases from J, leaving 12 bases between. This CDR3 has 16 residues. CDR1 is LGHNA, CDR2 YNFKEQ, per germline. DNA of the CDR3: TGTGCCAGCAGCCAAGCCGACACGTCCGCCTACAATGAGCAGTTCTTC. Protein product: CASSQADTSAYNEQFF.